A selection of T cell receptor beta chains follows, all from one sample in a study of T cell responses to AZD1222 COVID-19 vaccine. The repertoire was sequenced with immunoSEQ multiplex PCR; TCRdb's copy has only in-frame clones and lacks some. The sample holds 100,000 to 120,000 clones; roughly 85% are singletons and the top ten take roughly 3%. The source was peripheral blood, collected on day 0 of AZD1222 vaccination. These receptors all come from an adult in good health. CDR3s include the opening cysteine and the closing phenylalanine or tryptophan. Fields, in order: J gene, V gene, CDR3 protein.

J: TRBJ2-3
V: TRBV28
CDR3: CASSTPSTDTQYF

J: TRBJ1-6
V: TRBV19
CDR3: CASSIDETRNSPLHF

J: TRBJ2-7
V: TRBV13
CDR3: CASSLGGGFTYEQYF

J: TRBJ1-4
V: TRBV12-5
CDR3: CASGLGQKPAGNEKLFF

J: TRBJ1-2
V: TRBV18
CDR3: CASSPETGEVYGYTF

J: TRBJ2-1
V: TRBV5-4
CDR3: CASSFPGYNEQFF

J: TRBJ2-7
V: TRBV5-6
CDR3: CASSRGFVGREQYF

J: TRBJ1-5
V: TRBV2
CDR3: CASSGPFGQPQHF

J: TRBJ2-5
V: TRBV7-9
CDR3: CASGRWGQAGETQYF

J: TRBJ2-7
V: TRBV6-2/TRBV6-3
CDR3: CASSWGRVSYEQYF

J: TRBJ2-7
V: TRBV30
CDR3: CAWSVQKFNSEQYF

J: TRBJ2-3
V: TRBV24-1
CDR3: CATSDGDTDTQYF

J: TRBJ2-1
V: TRBV20-1
CDR3: CSASHTRAGNEQFF

J: TRBJ2-5
V: TRBV5-1
CDR3: CASSAGLSQETQYF

J: TRBJ2-1
V: TRBV2
CDR3: CASSLLTSGEQFF

J: TRBJ1-5
V: TRBV28
CDR3: CASRKQGGNQPQHF